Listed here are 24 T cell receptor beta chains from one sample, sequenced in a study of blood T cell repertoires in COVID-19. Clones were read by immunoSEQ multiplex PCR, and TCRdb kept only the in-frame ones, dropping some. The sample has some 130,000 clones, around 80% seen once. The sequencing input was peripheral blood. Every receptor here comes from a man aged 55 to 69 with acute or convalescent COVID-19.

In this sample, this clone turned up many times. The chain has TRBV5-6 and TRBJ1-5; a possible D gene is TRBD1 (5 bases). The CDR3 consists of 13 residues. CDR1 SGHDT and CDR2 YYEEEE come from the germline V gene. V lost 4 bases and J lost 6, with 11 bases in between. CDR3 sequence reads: CASSGWGVQPQHF. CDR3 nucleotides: TGTGCCAGCAGCGGATGGGGGGTTCAGCCCCAGCATTTT.

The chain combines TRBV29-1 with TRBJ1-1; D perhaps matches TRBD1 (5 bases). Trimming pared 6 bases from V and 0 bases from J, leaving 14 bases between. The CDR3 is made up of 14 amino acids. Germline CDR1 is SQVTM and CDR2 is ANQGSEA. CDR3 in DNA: TGCAGCGTCTCTGGAGGGGCTTTGAACACTGAAGCTTTCTTT. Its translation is CSVSGGALNTEAFF.

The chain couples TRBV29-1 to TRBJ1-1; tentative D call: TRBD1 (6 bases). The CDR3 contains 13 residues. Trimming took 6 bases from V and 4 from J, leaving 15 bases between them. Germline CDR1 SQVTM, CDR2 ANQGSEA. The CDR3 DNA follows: TGCAGCGTCGGCCAGGGGTTGGGCACTGAAGCTTTCTTT. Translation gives CSVGQGLGTEAFF.

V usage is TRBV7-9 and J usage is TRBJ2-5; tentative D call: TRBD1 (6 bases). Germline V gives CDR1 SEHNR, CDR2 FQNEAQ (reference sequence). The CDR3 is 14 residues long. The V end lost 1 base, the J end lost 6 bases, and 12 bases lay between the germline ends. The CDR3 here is CASSLDRDTKTQYF. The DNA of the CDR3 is TGTGCCAGCAGCTTAGACAGGGACACCAAGACCCAGTACTTC.

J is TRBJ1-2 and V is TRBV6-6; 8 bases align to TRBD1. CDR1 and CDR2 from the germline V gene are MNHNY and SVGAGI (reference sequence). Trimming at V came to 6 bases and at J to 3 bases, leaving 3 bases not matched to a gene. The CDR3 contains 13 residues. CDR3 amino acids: CASSTGGDYGYTF. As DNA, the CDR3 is TGTGCCAGCAGCACAGGGGGTGACTATGGCTACACCTTC.

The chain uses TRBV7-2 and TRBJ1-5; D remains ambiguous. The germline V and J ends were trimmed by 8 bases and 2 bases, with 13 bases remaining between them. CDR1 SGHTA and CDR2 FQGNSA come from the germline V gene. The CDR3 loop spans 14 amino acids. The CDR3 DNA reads TGTGCCAGCTCCGCCTCAGGTGGCAATCAGCCCCAGCATTTT. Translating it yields CASSASGGNQPQHF.

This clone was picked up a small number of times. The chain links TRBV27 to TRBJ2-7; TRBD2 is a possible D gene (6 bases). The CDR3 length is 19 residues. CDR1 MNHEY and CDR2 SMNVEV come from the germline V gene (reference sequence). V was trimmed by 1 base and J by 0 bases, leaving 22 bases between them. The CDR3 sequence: CASSLCVALYSGDSYEQYF. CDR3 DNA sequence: TGTGCCAGCAGTTTATGCGTAGCCCTTTACTCGGGGGACTCCTACGAGCAGTACTTC.

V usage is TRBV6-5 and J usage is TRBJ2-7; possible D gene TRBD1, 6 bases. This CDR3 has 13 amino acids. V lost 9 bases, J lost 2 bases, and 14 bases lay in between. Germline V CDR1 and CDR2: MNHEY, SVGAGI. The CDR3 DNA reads TGTGCCAGTACCGCACAGGGAGCCTACGAGCAGTACTTC. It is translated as CASTAQGAYEQYF.

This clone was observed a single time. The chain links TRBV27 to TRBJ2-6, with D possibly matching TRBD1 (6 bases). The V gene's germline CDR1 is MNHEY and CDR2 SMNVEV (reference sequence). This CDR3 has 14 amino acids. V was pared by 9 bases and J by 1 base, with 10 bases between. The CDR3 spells CASSRGSGANVLTF. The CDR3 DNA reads TGTGCCAGTAGTAGGGGGTCTGGGGCCAACGTCCTGACTTTC.

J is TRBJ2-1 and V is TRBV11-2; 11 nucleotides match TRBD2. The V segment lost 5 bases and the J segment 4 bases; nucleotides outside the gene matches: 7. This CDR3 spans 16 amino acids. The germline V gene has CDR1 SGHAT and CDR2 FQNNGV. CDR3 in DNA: TGTGCCAGCAGCCAACTAGCGGGAGTAGCGTACAATGAGCAGTTCTTC. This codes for CASSQLAGVAYNEQFF.

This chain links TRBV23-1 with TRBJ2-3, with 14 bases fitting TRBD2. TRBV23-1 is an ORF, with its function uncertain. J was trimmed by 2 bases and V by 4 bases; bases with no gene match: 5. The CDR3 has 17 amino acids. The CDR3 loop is CASSPRLAGGPTDTQYF. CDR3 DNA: TGCGCCAGCAGTCCTAGACTAGCGGGAGGGCCCACAGATACGCAGTATTTT.

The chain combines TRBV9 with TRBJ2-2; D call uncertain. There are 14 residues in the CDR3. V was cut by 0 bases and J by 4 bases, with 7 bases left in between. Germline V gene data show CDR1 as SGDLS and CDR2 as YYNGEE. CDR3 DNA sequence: TGTGCCAGCAGCGTAGGACACCCCACCGGGGAGCTGTTTTTT. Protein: CASSVGHPTGELFF. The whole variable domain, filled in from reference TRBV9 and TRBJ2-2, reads DSGVTQTPKHLITATGQRVTLRCSPRSGDLSVYWYQQSLDQGLQFLIQYYNGEERAKGNILERFSAQQFPDLHSELNLSSLELGDSALYFCASSVGHPTGELFFGEGSRLTVL.

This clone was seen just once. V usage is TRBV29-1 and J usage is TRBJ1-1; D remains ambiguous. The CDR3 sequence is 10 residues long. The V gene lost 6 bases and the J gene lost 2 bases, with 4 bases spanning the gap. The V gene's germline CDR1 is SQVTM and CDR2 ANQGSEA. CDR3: CSVGNTEAFF. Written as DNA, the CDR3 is TGCAGCGTCGGTAACACTGAAGCTTTCTTT.

CDR3 sequence (DNA): TGTGCCAGCAGTTGGACAGGGATCGAGCAGTACTTC. As protein: CASSWTGIEQYF. The chain is built from TRBV6-5 and TRBJ2-7; TRBD1 agrees at 8 bases. J gave up 6 bases and V 4 bases, and 2 bases lay outside the gene matches. The CDR3 totals 12 residues. Per germline, CDR1 MNHEY and CDR2 SVGAGI.

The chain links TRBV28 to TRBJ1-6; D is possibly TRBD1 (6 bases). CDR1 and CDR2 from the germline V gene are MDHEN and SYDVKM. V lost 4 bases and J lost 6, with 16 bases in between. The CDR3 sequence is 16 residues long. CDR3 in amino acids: CASSSRTGLGNSPLHF. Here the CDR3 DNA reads TGTGCCAGCAGTTCTCGCACAGGGTTAGGTAATTCACCCCTCCACTTT.

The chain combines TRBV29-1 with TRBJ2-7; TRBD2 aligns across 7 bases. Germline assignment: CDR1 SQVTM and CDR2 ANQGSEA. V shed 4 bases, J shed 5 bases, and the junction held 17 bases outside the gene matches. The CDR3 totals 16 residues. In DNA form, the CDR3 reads TGCAGCGTTGGCCCGTTGAAGCCGCGGGAGCCCCACGAGCAGTACTTC. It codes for CSVGPLKPREPHEQYF.

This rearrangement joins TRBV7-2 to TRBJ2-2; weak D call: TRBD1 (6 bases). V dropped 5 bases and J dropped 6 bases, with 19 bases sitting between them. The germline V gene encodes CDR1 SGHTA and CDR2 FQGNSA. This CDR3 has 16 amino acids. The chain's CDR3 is CASSVRQERSSGELFF. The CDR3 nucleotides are TGTGCCAGCAGCGTCCGACAGGAAAGGTCGTCCGGGGAGCTGTTTTTT.

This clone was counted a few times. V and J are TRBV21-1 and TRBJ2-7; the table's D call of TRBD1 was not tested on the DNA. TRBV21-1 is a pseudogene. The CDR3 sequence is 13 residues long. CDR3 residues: CASTPGQPYEQYF. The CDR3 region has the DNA TGTGCCAGCACCCCGGGACAGCCCTACGAGCAGTACTTC.

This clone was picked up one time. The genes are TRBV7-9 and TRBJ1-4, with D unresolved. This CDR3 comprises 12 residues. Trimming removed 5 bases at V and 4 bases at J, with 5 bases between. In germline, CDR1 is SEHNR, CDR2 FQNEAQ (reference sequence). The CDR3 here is CASSPRNEKLFF. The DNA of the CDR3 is TGTGCCAGCAGCCCGCGTAATGAAAAACTGTTTTTT. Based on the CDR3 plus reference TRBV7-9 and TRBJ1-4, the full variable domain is DTGVSQNPRHKITKRGQNVTFRCDPISEHNRLYWYRQTLGQGPEFLTYFQNEAQLEKSRLLSDRFSAERPKGSFSTLEIQRTEQGDSAMYLCASSPRNEKLFFGSGTQLSVL.

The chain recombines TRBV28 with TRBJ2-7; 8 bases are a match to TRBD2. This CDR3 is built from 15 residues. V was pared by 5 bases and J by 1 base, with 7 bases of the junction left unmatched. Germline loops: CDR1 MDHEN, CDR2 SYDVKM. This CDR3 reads CASSIPGLGSYEQYF. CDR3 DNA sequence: TGTGCCAGCAGTATTCCGGGACTAGGGTCCTACGAGCAGTACTTC. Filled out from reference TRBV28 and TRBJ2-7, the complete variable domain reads DVKVTQSSRYLVKRTGEKVFLECVQDMDHENMFWYRQDPGLGLRLIYFSYDVKMKEKGDIPEGYSVSREKKERFSLILESASTNQTSMYLCASSIPGLGSYEQYFGPGTRLTVT.

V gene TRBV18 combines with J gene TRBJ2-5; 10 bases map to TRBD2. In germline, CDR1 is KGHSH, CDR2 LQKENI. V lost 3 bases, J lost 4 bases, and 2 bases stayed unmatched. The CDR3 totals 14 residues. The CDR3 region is CASSPLAGVETQYF. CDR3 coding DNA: TGTGCCAGCTCACCTCTAGCGGGAGTAGAGACCCAGTACTTC.

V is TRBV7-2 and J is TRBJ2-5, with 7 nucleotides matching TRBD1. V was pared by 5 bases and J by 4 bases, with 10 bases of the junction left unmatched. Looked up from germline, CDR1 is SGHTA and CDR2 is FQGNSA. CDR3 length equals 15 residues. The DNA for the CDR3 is TGTGCCAGCAGCCCTGACAGGGCCGGTTCAGAGACCCAGTACTTC. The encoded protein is CASSPDRAGSETQYF.

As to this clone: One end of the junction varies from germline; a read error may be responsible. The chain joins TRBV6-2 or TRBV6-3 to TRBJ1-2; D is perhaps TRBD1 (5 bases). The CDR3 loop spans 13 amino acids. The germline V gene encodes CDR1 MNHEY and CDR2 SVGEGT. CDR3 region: CASSYVGRPDMLF. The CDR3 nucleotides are TGTGCCAGCAGTTATGTGGGGCGGCCTGATATGCTCTTC.

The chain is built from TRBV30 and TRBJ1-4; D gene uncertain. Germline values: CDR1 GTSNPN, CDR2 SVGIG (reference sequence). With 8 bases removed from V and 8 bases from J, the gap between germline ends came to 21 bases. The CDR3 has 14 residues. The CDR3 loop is CAVALGLPGEKLFF. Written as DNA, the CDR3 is TGTGCCGTAGCCCTTGGCCTACCGGGGGAAAAACTGTTTTTT.